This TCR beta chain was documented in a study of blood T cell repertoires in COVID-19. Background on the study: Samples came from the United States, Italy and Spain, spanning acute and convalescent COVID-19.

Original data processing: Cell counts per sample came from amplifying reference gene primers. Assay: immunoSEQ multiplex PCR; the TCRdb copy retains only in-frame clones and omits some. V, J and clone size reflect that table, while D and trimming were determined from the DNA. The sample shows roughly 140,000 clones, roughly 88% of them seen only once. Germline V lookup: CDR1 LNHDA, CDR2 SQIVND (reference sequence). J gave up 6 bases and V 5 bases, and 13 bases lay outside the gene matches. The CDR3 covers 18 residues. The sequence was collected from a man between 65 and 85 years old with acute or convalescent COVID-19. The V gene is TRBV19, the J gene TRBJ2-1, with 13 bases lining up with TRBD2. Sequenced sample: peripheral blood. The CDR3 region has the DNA TGTGCCAGTAGTGCATTCCCCGGGACTAGCGGGATATTCAATGAGCAGTTCTTC. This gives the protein CASSAFPGTSGIFNEQFF.